This T cell receptor (beta chain) was retrieved from a study of blood T cell repertoires in COVID-19 (dated by TCRdb to about 2020). Context from the whole study: The collaborator samples originated in the United States, Italy and Spain and spanned the acute and convalescent phases of COVID-19. The dataset comprised deeply sampled blood TCRbeta repertoires from subjects exposed to, actively infected with, or recovered from COVID-19. The samples were drawn from two sources: the first 160 participants of the ongoing ImmuneRACE study, and 950 to 1,500 subjects contributed by 6 global collaborators. The repertoires were released in a freely available public database meant as a resource for research on the immune response to SARS-CoV-2. Where available, HLA class I and class II types were taken from metadata supplied by the sample provider and were not determined by assay-based typing. The material from the prospective study consisted of cDNA or gDNA derived from T cells, B-cell-depleted T cells, or PBMCs. A de-identified subject ID, COVID-19 status, age in years and sex were almost always included in the sample metadata. General study outcomes and caveats: Clinical and demographic metadata were provided uncurated, with the amount varying by source and participant.

The immunoSEQ Assay, a bias-controlled multiplex PCR, was used to amplify TCRbeta CDR3 regions from genomic DNA. The study's own analysis went as follows. Within the assay, amplification of reference gene primers was used to estimate how many nucleated cells each sample contained. Sequence reads were collapsed and filtered to measure the absolute abundance of every unique TCRbeta CDR3 rearrangement. For each sample, productive Simpson clonality was calculated as the square root of Simpson's diversity index across productive rearrangements. TCRdb stores this immuneACCESS table with in-frame sequences only. Part of the clones is absent; in the studies checked, under half of the shortfall reflects unresolved V genes, and no reason is known for the rest. The V and J calls and clone size are taken from that table; D and trimming were inferred from the DNA. The table for this sample lists tens of thousands of clones; approximately 87% of them were counted only once. Around 12% of the sample rests with the top ten.

About this clone itself: Its antigen is unknown. Base qualities are not provided; no much larger clone lies one nucleotide away.

Collaborating institutions collected whole blood in K2EDTA tubes following their own protocols. For TCRbeta analysis, collaborator samples were shipped as frozen whole blood, as isolated PBMCs, or as DNA extracted from either sample type. Source material: peripheral blood. The receptor's source is a human donor in a cohort sampled during active COVID-19.

The DNA sequence is given as TGTGCCAGCAGTGAACGGACAGGGGATACGCAGTATTTT. Translated, this gives CASSERTGDTQYF. The chain joins TRBV6-4 to TRBJ2-3, and TRBD1 aligns with 8 junction nucleotides. The germline V gene yields MRHNA for CDR1 and SNTAGT for CDR2. Spanning cysteine to phenylalanine, the CDR3 consists of 13 amino acids. CDR3 DNA is the only sequence kept; it has 39 bases, read in frame from the first base. Germline trimming amounts to 3 bases on V and 6 bases on J, with 2 as the count of junction bases outside the gene matches.